These 10 T cell receptor beta chains came from one sample sequenced in a study of naive and memory T cell subsets. Two oligonucleotides, mixed equimolar, formed the beta constant-region primer covering TRBC1 and TRBC2. Nested alpha and beta constant-region primers with the SP2 primer drove four PCR rounds on ligated cDNA. Via MiXCR, TCRdb re-called the UMI-ligation and nested PCR reads, giving one row per CDR3 protein. Here the sample spans over 110,000 distinct CDR3 sequences, roughly a fifth being singletons. Findings and caveats of the study: Naive repertoires, especially CD8, held a few larger clonotypes, possibly memory cells re-expressing CD45RA.

No antigen has been assigned to these receptors. The material sequenced was naive CD8+ T cells from blood. Receptors were obtained from a human donor in good health.

This chain uses TRBV7-2 with TRBJ2-1; D is uncertain. Germline-derived CDR1 and CDR2 are SGHTA and FQGNSA. This CDR3 is 13 amino acids long. Trimming cost V 2 bases and J 5 bases, with 7 bases left between them. CDR3 DNA sequence: TGTGCCAGCAGCTTAAGTGCGGACAATGAGCAGTTCTTC. Its translation is CASSLSADNEQFF. Looking up the rest from reference TRBV7-2 and TRBJ2-1 gives the full variable domain: GAGVSQSPSNKVTEKGKDVELRCDPISGHTALYWYRQSLGQGLEFLIYFQGNSAPDKSGLPSDRFSAERTGGSVSTLTIQRTQQEDSAVYLCASSLSADNEQFFGPGTRLTVL.

The sample holds many counts of this clonotype. The rearrangement links TRBV28 to TRBJ2-7; 9 bases fit TRBD1. Germline lookup yields CDR1 MDHEN and CDR2 SYDVKM. The CDR3 contains 14 residues. V lost 4 bases, J lost 4 bases, and 5 bases stayed unmatched. This chain's CDR3 is CASSSTGGSYEQYF. CDR3 nucleotide sequence: TGTGCCAGCAGTTCGACAGGGGGAAGTTACGAGCAGTACTTC.

This chain uses TRBV29-1 with TRBJ2-7; 7 bases align to TRBD1. This CDR3 contains 17 residues. The V segment lost 0 bases and the J segment 2 bases; nucleotides outside the gene matches: 13. Germline lookup yields CDR1 SQVTM and CDR2 ANQGSEA. CDR3 residues: CSVEDDGKGASTYEQYF. CDR3 DNA: TGCAGCGTTGAAGATGACGGAAAGGGGGCTTCTACCTACGAGCAGTACTTC.

This clonotype has a handful of counts. This chain connects TRBV13 to TRBJ2-1, with a possible D match to TRBD2 (6 bases). CDR3 size: 16 residues. Germline lookup yields CDR1 PRHDT and CDR2 FYEKMQ (reference sequence). Trimming left V 5 bases short and J 5 bases short, with 19 bases between. The CDR3 DNA reads TGTGCCAGCAGCCACCGGGACTCTGGGGTGGACAATGAGCAGTTCTTC. The encoded protein is CASSHRDSGVDNEQFF.

The chain combines TRBV27 with TRBJ2-1; 7 bases line up with TRBD1. Trimming took 3 bases from V and 6 from J; bases not matched to a gene: 11. In germline, CDR1 is MNHEY, CDR2 SMNVEV (reference sequence). CDR3 length: 16 amino acids. The CDR3 region is CASSFIRDSISNEQFF. CDR3 nucleotide sequence: TGTGCCAGCAGTTTTATACGGGACAGCATCTCCAATGAGCAGTTCTTC.

This clonotype has more than one count but fewer than ten. The rearrangement joins TRBV28 to TRBJ1-4; D gene ambiguous. The V end lost 3 bases, the J end lost 4 bases, and 9 bases lay between the germline ends. The CDR3 length is 14 residues. The germline V gene has CDR1 MDHEN and CDR2 SYDVKM. CDR3 bases: TGTGCCAGCAGTTTGGGCAGTCTTAATGAAAAACTGTTTTTT. It yields the protein CASSLGSLNEKLFF.

The table lists this clonotype with a few counts. The V and J genes are TRBV18 and TRBJ2-1; TRBD2 is a possible D gene (6 bases). The CDR3 extends over 16 amino acids. Germline V gene lookup returns CDR1 KGHSH and CDR2 LQKENI. Trimming shortened V by 5 bases and J by 2 bases, and 16 bases separated the two germline ends. CDR3: CASSDESGLTYNEQFF. The DNA of the CDR3 is TGTGCCAGCTCAGACGAGAGCGGGCTGACCTACAATGAGCAGTTCTTC.

This chain links TRBV15 with TRBJ1-2, with D uncertain. Trimming stripped 5 bases from V and 0 bases from J, with 4 bases between. This CDR3 has 12 residues. The germline CDR1 and CDR2 sequences are LNHNV and YYDKDF (reference sequence). The CDR3 coding sequence is TGTGCCACCAGCTCAGCTAACTATGGCTACACCTTC. Protein: CATSSANYGYTF.

This clonotype was picked up many times. V and J are TRBV29-1 and TRBJ1-2; unclear D gene. There are 12 residues in the CDR3. Germline V lookup: CDR1 SQVTM, CDR2 ANQGSEA. V was shortened by 4 bases and J by 4 bases, with 10 bases between the two germline ends. DNA of the CDR3: TGCAGCGTTGTGGGAGGTACCTATGGCTACACCTTC. As protein: CSVVGGTYGYTF.

This clonotype was seen more than once but under ten times. The gene calls are TRBV5-1 and TRBJ1-2; D possibly corresponds to TRBD1 (5 bases). The CDR3 sequence is 16 residues long. V lost 0 bases to trimming and J lost 4 bases, with 16 bases between them. Germline CDR1 SGHRS, CDR2 YFSETQ. As DNA, the CDR3 is TGCGCCAGCAGCTTGGAACCCGAACCAGGGAGCTATGGCTACACCTTC. This sequence encodes CASSLEPEPGSYGYTF.